This T cell receptor (beta chain) derives from a study of blood T cells in healthy people across ages. The authors ran a second PCR of roughly 7 to 11 cycles using a sample-barcoded 5' primer and a J-beta primer mix. TCRdb analysed the 5' RACE reads with MiXCR anew, one entry per CDR3 protein. The sample consists of roughly 1,800,000 distinct CDR3 sequences, around half of them appearing once. Study conclusions and caveats: Unsorted PBMCs prevented conclusive naive versus antigen-experienced comparison.

Of note for this clonotype: Its antigen is currently unknown.

Russia was home to the donors, healthy Caucasian individuals aged roughly 6 to 90. The V segment lost 5 bases and the J segment 11 bases; nucleotides outside the gene matches: 18. CDR3 length: 16 amino acids. Germline CDR1 reads SGHTA; CDR2 reads FQGNSA. The chain employs TRBV7-2 and TRBJ2-5, with TRBD1 matching over 9 bases. Sequenced: blood. This sequence originates from a woman aged 40 to 50 in good health. The CDR3: CASSLRDRAWPNEQYF. CDR3 nucleotide sequence: TGTGCCAGCAGCCTGCGGGACAGGGCTTGGCCCAATGAGCAGTACTTC.